This passage covers 25 T cell receptor beta chains from one sample sequenced in a study of blood T cell repertoires in COVID-19. This table comes from immunoSEQ multiplex PCR, and its TCRdb copy is limited to in-frame clones, with some not included. Seen here are approximately 70,000 clones, 70% to 80% observed once, and the top ten hold less than 40%. Sequenced material: peripheral blood. These TCRs come from a woman aged 70-85 years with acute or convalescent COVID-19.

This clone was observed a few times. This chain links TRBV21-1 with TRBJ1-1; the table's D call, TRBD1, was not checked against the DNA. TRBV21-1 is a pseudogene segment. There are 16 residues in the CDR3. The CDR3 loop is CASSSQPLQTNTEAFF. The CDR3 nucleotides are TGTGCCAGCAGCTCACAACCCTTACAGACGAACACTGAAGCTTTCTTT.

The genes are TRBV7-9 and TRBJ1-2, with 9 bases matching TRBD1. V lost 5 bases, J lost 10 bases, and 8 bases stayed unmatched. The CDR3 extends over 13 amino acids. Germline CDR1 SEHNR, CDR2 FQNEAQ (reference sequence). CDR3 amino acids: CASSPGQGLAYTF. CDR3 sequence (DNA): TGTGCCAGCAGCCCCGGACAGGGGTTGGCCTACACCTTC.

This clone was found many times. The J gene is TRBJ1-5, the V gene TRBV4-3; D gene unclear. The CDR3 has 15 amino acids. V was cut by 0 bases and J by 2 bases, with 8 bases left in between. Germline CDR1 and CDR2: LGHNA and YSLEER. CDR3 nucleotide sequence: TGCGCCAGCAGCCAAGATGCGGCAGGCAATCAGCCCCAGCATTTT. This codes for CASSQDAAGNQPQHF.

This chain uses TRBV6-1 with TRBJ2-3; TRBD1 aligns across 7 bases. Germline V gene data show CDR1 as MNHNS and CDR2 as SASEGT. CDR3 size: 16 residues. The junction had 7 bases not matched to a gene; V was cut back by 2 bases and J by 2 bases. CDR3 sequence reads: CASSELAGGTTDTQYF. CDR3 in DNA: TGTGCCAGCAGTGAACTGGCAGGGGGTACCACAGATACGCAGTATTTT.

The genes are TRBV18 and TRBJ2-7, with a weak D call TRBD2 (6 bases). Trimming removed 7 bases from V and 0 bases from J, with 13 bases in between. This CDR3 spans 14 amino acids. Looked up from germline, CDR1 is KGHSH and CDR2 is LQKENI. The CDR3 DNA follows: TGTGCCAGCTGGTGGCGGGACCGCTCCTACGAGCAGTACTTC. As protein: CASWWRDRSYEQYF. Full variable domain (remainder filled in from reference TRBV18 and TRBJ2-7): NAGVMQNPRHLVRRRGQEARLRCSPMKGHSHVYWYRQLPEEGLKFMVYLQKENIIDESGMPKERFSAEFPKEGPSILRIQQVVRGDSAAYFCASWWRDRSYEQYFGPGTRLTVT.

The chain combines TRBV6-1 with TRBJ2-7; D is ambiguous. V lost 3 bases, J lost 3 bases, and 3 bases lay in between. The CDR3 is 11 residues long. The germline CDR1 and CDR2 sequences are MNHNS and SASEGT. The CDR3: CASSDHYEQYF. The DNA for the CDR3 is TGTGCCAGCAGTGATCACTACGAGCAGTACTTC.

A few counts support this clone. V and J are TRBV27 and TRBJ1-2, with a weak D call TRBD1 (6 bases). Trimming left V 5 bases short and J 4 bases short, with 23 bases between. The CDR3 covers 17 residues. Germline V gene lookup returns CDR1 MNHEY and CDR2 SMNVEV (reference sequence). CDR3 DNA: TGTGCCAGCAGTCCATCGACAGGTTTGGTTAATAGCTATGGCTACACCTTC. It specifies CASSPSTGLVNSYGYTF.

The genes are TRBV5-1 and TRBJ1-2; 10 nucleotides line up with TRBD1. From germline, CDR1 is SGHRS and CDR2 YFSETQ. There are 14 residues in the CDR3. With 6 bases clipped from V and 8 bases from J, the junction kept 10 bases outside the gene matches. CDR3 protein: CASTPGQGPEGYTF. As DNA, the CDR3 is TGCGCCAGCACGCCGGGACAGGGGCCCGAAGGCTACACCTTC.

Turning to this clone: The germline gene is not matched at one end of the junction; a read error may be the cause. This CDR3 is also generated by other DNA sequences in the sample. The chain employs TRBV27 and TRBJ1-4; D is unclear. Germline CDR1 is MNHEY and CDR2 is SMNVEV (reference sequence). The CDR3 extends over 14 amino acids. CDR3 sequence (DNA): TGTGCTAGCAGTTTTGGTCGGCCGGGTGAAAAACTGTTTTTT. This encodes CASSFGRPGEKLFF.

This clone was detected only a few times. The chain combines TRBV11-2 with TRBJ2-3, with D possibly being TRBD2 (7 bases). From germline, CDR1 is SGHAT and CDR2 FQNNGV. The CDR3 runs to 16 residues. V was trimmed by 5 bases and J by 3 bases, leaving 18 bases between them. The CDR3 sequence: CASSPRGGQGTDTQYF. The DNA for the CDR3 is TGTGCCAGCAGCCCGAGGGGGGGCCAAGGGACAGATACGCAGTATTTT.

CDR3 nucleotide sequence: TGTGCCAGCAGCTTAGAACAGCACACTAACTATGGCTACACCTTC. It codes for CASSLEQHTNYGYTF. This chain connects TRBV7-9 to TRBJ1-2; D gene ambiguous. This CDR3 comprises 15 residues. The V and J ends lost 1 base and 0 bases respectively, with 9 bases between them. CDR1 is SEHNR and CDR2 is FQNEAQ in the germline V gene (reference sequence). The variable domain in full, completed from reference TRBV7-9 and TRBJ1-2, reads DTGVSQNPRHKITKRGQNVTFRCDPISEHNRLYWYRQTLGQGPEFLTYFQNEAQLEKSRLLSDRFSAERPKGSFSTLEIQRTEQGDSAMYLCASSLEQHTNYGYTFGSGTRLTVV.

The chain has TRBV12-3 or TRBV12-4 and TRBJ2-7; no clear D. CDR3 length: 13 residues. V lost 1 base and J lost 1, with 5 bases in between. CDR3 in amino acids: CASSLVQSYEQYF. The CDR3 DNA sequence: TGTGCCAGCAGTTTAGTTCAGTCCTACGAGCAGTACTTC.

The chain has TRBV5-1 and TRBJ2-3, with D perhaps TRBD1 (6 bases). Germline V gives CDR1 SGHRS, CDR2 YFSETQ. The CDR3 extends over 15 amino acids. V was cut by 5 bases and J by 0 bases, with 13 bases left in between. This chain's CDR3 is CASRGAQVSTDTQYF. DNA of the CDR3: TGCGCCAGCAGGGGGGCACAGGTTAGCACAGATACGCAGTATTTT.

Written as DNA, the CDR3 is TGTGCCATCAGTCGGGACAGGGTCAGCGAGCAGTACTTC. Its protein is CAISRDRVSEQYF. The rearrangement uses TRBV10-3 and TRBJ2-7; 9 nucleotides align to TRBD1. This CDR3 region has 13 residues. Per germline, CDR1 ENHRY and CDR2 SYGVKD. Losses at the gene ends were 5 bases for V and 6 bases for J; bases not matched to a gene: 5.

The chain is built from TRBV28 and TRBJ2-1; tentative D call: TRBD2 (6 bases). The V end lost 4 bases, the J end lost 3 bases, and 10 bases lay between the germline ends. The CDR3 has 14 residues. Germline V gene sequence: CDR1 MDHEN, CDR2 SYDVKM. Here the CDR3 DNA reads TGTGCCAGCAGTTGGGACTCCAACTACAATGAGCAGTTCTTC. Its translation: CASSWDSNYNEQFF. The variable domain in full, with the rest retrieved from reference TRBV28 and TRBJ2-1, is DVKVTQSSRYLVKRTGEKVFLECVQDMDHENMFWYRQDPGLGLRLIYFSYDVKMKEKGDIPEGYSVSREKKERFSLILESASTNQTSMYLCASSWDSNYNEQFFGPGTRLTVL.

V and J are TRBV14 and TRBJ1-2, with TRBD1 matching over 7 bases. The CDR3 extends over 15 amino acids. The V gene end was trimmed by 0 bases and the J gene end by 6 bases; junction bases not matched to a gene: 7. In germline, CDR1 is SGHDN, CDR2 FVKESK. CDR3 sequence reads: CASSQDSDRVNGYTF. In DNA form, the CDR3 reads TGTGCCAGCAGCCAAGATTCTGACAGGGTGAATGGCTACACCTTC.

This chain joins TRBV10-3 and TRBJ2-1; 9 bases agree with TRBD1. V shed 6 bases, J shed 6 bases, and the junction held 9 bases outside the gene matches. The CDR3 contains 15 residues. CDR1 is ENHRY and CDR2 is SYGVKD in the germline V gene. Written as DNA, the CDR3 is TGTGCCATCAGGCCCCCGGGACAGGGTAGCAATGAGCAGTTCTTC. It encodes CAIRPPGQGSNEQFF.

The genes are TRBV14 and TRBJ1-3; D is uncertain. The CDR3 has 15 amino acids. Trimming left V 2 bases short and J 4 bases short, with 12 bases between. CDR1 and CDR2 from the germline V gene are SGHDN and FVKESK. The CDR3 spells CASSQNPSRGNTIYF. In DNA, the CDR3 is TGTGCCAGCAGCCAAAACCCGTCGAGAGGAAACACCATATATTTT.

The chain combines TRBV7-2 with TRBJ2-1, with 8 bases that match TRBD1. V lost 4 bases to trimming and J lost 0 bases; unmatched junction nucleotides: 8. Germline assignment: CDR1 SGHTA and CDR2 FQGNSA. This CDR3 is 17 amino acids long. The CDR3 region is CASSSGDRTSSYNEQFF. In nucleotides, the CDR3 is TGTGCCAGCAGCTCGGGGGACAGGACGAGCTCCTACAATGAGCAGTTCTTC.

Of note for this clone: The junction departs from the called germline gene at one end, perhaps through a read error. V gene TRBV28 combines with J gene TRBJ2-1; D is possibly TRBD2 (7 bases). The CDR3 extends over 13 amino acids. CDR1 MDHEN and CDR2 SYDVKM come from the germline V gene. CDR3 DNA sequence: TGTGCCAGCAGTCGTCGGGGGGCGGGAGTAATGATCTTC. Its translation is CASSRRGAGVMIF.

The chain joins TRBV7-2 to TRBJ2-7, with 10 bases that match TRBD2. Unmatched junction bases numbered 14, after V lost 5 bases and J lost 7 bases. Looked up from germline, CDR1 is SGHTA and CDR2 is FQGNSA. The CDR3 has 16 amino acids. The CDR3 DNA reads as TGTGCCAGCAGCCTCATAGCGGGAGGAACCGATTTAGAGCAGTACTTC. Its translation is CASSLIAGGTDLEQYF.

The chain employs TRBV19 and TRBJ1-4; tentative D call: TRBD1 (6 bases). CDR1 and CDR2 from the germline V gene are LNHDA and SQIVND (reference sequence). Trimming took 9 bases from V and 4 from J, leaving 12 bases between them. The CDR3 has 13 residues. CDR3 bases: TGTGCCAGCCACAGGGTTGGTAATGAAAAACTGTTTTTT. Translated, it gives CASHRVGNEKLFF.

The chain combines TRBV2 with TRBJ1-5, with 12 nucleotides matching TRBD1. Germline CDR1 and CDR2: SNHLY and FYNNEI. The length of the CDR3 is 15 residues. Trimming took 5 bases from V and 7 from J; bases not matched to a gene: 6. The CDR3 reads CASSPGTGGRQPQHF. The CDR3 coding sequence is TGTGCCAGCAGTCCCGGGACAGGGGGCAGACAGCCCCAGCATTTT.

The rearrangement joins TRBV6-5 to TRBJ1-2, with TRBD1 matching 7 bases. V lost 6 bases, J lost 8 bases, and 6 bases stayed unmatched. The CDR3 is 12 residues long. Germline lookup yields CDR1 MNHEY and CDR2 SVGAGI. The CDR3 bases are TGTGCCAGCAGCCCAGGGACAGTCGGCTACACCTTC. Translated: CASSPGTVGYTF.

This clone appeared a few times. V is TRBV9 and J is TRBJ1-4; D unresolved. The CDR3 spans 14 residues. V shed 3 bases and J shed 4 bases, with 10 bases lying between them. CDR1 is SGDLS, CDR2 YYNGEE, per germline. CDR3 loop: CASSALDNNEKLFF. The CDR3 DNA follows: TGTGCCAGCAGCGCCTTAGATAATAATGAAAAACTGTTTTTT.